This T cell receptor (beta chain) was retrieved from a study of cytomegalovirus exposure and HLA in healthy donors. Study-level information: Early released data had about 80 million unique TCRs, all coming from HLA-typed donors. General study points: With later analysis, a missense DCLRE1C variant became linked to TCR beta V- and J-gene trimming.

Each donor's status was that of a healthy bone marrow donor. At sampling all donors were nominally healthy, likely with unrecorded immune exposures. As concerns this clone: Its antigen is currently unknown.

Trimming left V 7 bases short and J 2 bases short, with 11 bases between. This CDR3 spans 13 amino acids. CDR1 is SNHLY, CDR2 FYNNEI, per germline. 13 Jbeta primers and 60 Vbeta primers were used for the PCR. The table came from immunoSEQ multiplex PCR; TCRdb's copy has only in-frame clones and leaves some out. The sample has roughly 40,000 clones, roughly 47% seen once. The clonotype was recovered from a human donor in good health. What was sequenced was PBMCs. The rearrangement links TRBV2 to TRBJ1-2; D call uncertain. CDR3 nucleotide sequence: TGTGCCAGCAAACCGGGTCCCAACTATGGCTACACCTTC. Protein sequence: CASKPGPNYGYTF. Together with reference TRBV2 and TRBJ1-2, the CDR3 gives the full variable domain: EPEVTQTPSHQVTQMGQEVILRCVPISNHLYFYWYRQILGQKVEFLVSFYNNEISEKSEIFDDQFSVERPDGSNFTLKIRSTKLEDSAMYFCASKPGPNYGYTFGSGTRLTVV.